The 26 T cell receptor beta chains given below trace back to one sample, sequenced in a study of liver allograft versus peripheral blood T cells. Across the study: Repertoires of T cell receptors in transplanted livers were compared with recipients' peripheral blood repertoires.

TCRdb re-called the reads with MiXCR, one entry per CDR3 protein. This sample has several thousand distinct CDR3 sequences, with less than 20% found just once. These receptors came from a human patient who had a liver transplant. A subset of T cells may come from the graft donor.

This clonotype was recorded many times. The chain uses TRBV6-2 or TRBV6-3 and TRBJ1-1, with D possibly being TRBD1 (5 bases). CDR1 is MNHEY and CDR2 is SVGEGT in the germline V gene. Trimming took off 0 bases at V and 7 bases at J, with 15 bases between the two ends. CDR3 length equals 15 residues. The CDR3 nucleotides read TGTGCCAGCAGTTACTCGCCGGGGGGAAAAGGTGAAGCTTTCTTT. It encodes CASSYSPGGKGEAFF.

This chain links TRBV20-1 with TRBJ2-1; 11 positions match TRBD2. J was trimmed by 8 bases and V by 1 base; bases with no gene match: 10. The CDR3 is 16 residues long. From germline, CDR1 is DFQATT and CDR2 SNEGSKA (reference sequence). DNA of the CDR3: TGCAGTGCTAGAGGAGGAGCTAGCGGGGGGATCGATGAGCAGTTCTTC. Its protein is CSARGGASGGIDEQFF.

This clonotype is classed as medium-sized. The chain links TRBV20-1 to TRBJ1-5, with 9 bases matching TRBD1. CDR1 and CDR2 (germline): DFQATT, SNEGSKA (reference sequence). V trimming: 3 bases; J trimming: 5 bases; junction bases outside the gene matches: 8. The CDR3 is 15 residues long. The CDR3 DNA is TGCAGTGCTAGCAAGGACAGGGGAAGGCATCAGCCCCAGCATTTT. Amino acid sequence: CSASKDRGRHQPQHF.

This clonotype was observed many times. V usage is TRBV13 and J usage is TRBJ1-1; no reliable D call. There are 13 residues in the CDR3. Per the germline V gene, CDR1 is PRHDT and CDR2 is FYEKMQ (reference sequence). Trimming pared 1 base from V and 3 bases from J, leaving 6 bases between. CDR3 region: CASSLEGHTEAFF. CDR3 in DNA: TGTGCCAGCAGCTTAGAAGGGCACACTGAAGCTTTCTTT.

In its sample, this clonotype was seen many times. V usage is TRBV6-6 and J usage is TRBJ1-2; D is possibly TRBD1 (5 bases). This CDR3 comprises 15 residues. Trimming left V 0 bases short and J 0 bases short, with 8 bases between. Germline CDR1 reads MNHNY; CDR2 reads SVGAGI (reference sequence). CDR3 nucleotide sequence: TGTGCCAGCAGTTACTCGAGGGGTTCTAACTATGGCTACACCTTC. Encoded protein: CASSYSRGSNYGYTF.

J is TRBJ1-2 and V is TRBV10-3; D is possibly TRBD1 (5 bases). CDR1 ENHRY and CDR2 SYGVKD come from the germline V gene. Trimming took off 8 bases at V and 6 bases at J, with 10 bases between the two ends. The CDR3 extends over 11 amino acids. The CDR3 nucleotides read TGTGCCATCCCATGGGGGGATGGCTACACCTTC. It is translated as CAIPWGDGYTF.

The chain carries TRBV7-9 and TRBJ2-7; D gene uncertain. Trimming pared 3 bases from V and 2 bases from J, leaving 11 bases between. CDR3 size: 14 residues. CDR1 SEHNR and CDR2 FQNEAQ come from the germline V gene (reference sequence). The CDR3 loop reads CASSLRLDPYEQYF. The CDR3 region has the DNA TGTGCCAGCAGCTTGAGGCTGGATCCCTACGAGCAGTACTTC.

This clonotype was recorded many times. V is TRBV19 and J is TRBJ2-7, with a tentative D call TRBD1 (5 bases). The germline V gene encodes CDR1 LNHDA and CDR2 SQIVND (reference sequence). V was trimmed by 3 bases and J by 4 bases, leaving 13 bases between them. This CDR3 has 14 residues. The CDR3: CASSIDRYRYEQYF. The CDR3 nucleotides read TGTGCCAGTAGTATCGACAGATACCGTTACGAGCAGTACTTC. Supplemented by reference TRBV19 and TRBJ2-7, the full variable domain reads DGGITQSPKYLFRKEGQNVTLSCEQNLNHDAMYWYRQDPGQGLRLIYYSQIVNDFQKGDIAEGYSVSREKKESFPLTVTSAQKNPTAFYLCASSIDRYRYEQYFGPGTRLTVT.

This clonotype has a count of ten or more. The chain has TRBV7-9 and TRBJ2-1; either TRBD1 or TRBD2 may fit D (7 bases each). Germline V CDR1 and CDR2: SEHNR, FQNEAQ (reference sequence). This CDR3 region has 12 residues. V was cut by 5 bases and J by 8 bases, with 10 bases left in between. The CDR3 spells CASSPGGDEQFF. CDR3 DNA sequence: TGTGCCAGCAGCCCAGGGGGGGATGAGCAGTTCTTC.

In its sample, this clonotype ranks as medium-sized (0.01 to 0.1%). The J gene is TRBJ1-5, the V gene TRBV29-1, with D possibly matching TRBD1 (6 bases). The V and J ends lost 3 bases and 6 bases respectively, with 12 bases between them. The CDR3 loop spans 13 amino acids. The germline CDR1 and CDR2 sequences are SQVTM and ANQGSEA. Here the CDR3 reads CSVEGQGSQPQHF. DNA for the CDR3: TGCAGCGTTGAGGGGCAGGGGAGTCAGCCCCAGCATTTT.

This clonotype was seen more than once but under ten times. V and J are TRBV27 and TRBJ2-4, with D unresolved. V was clipped by 2 bases and J by 1 base, with 6 bases between them. Per the germline V gene, CDR1 is MNHEY and CDR2 is SMNVEV (reference sequence). This CDR3 spans 14 amino acids. The CDR3 sequence is CASSLRFAKNIQYF. The DNA of the CDR3 is TGTGCCAGCAGTTTAAGGTTCGCCAAAAACATTCAGTACTTC.

This clonotype is judged large. This chain connects TRBV18 to TRBJ2-7, with no clear D. Germline CDR1 KGHSH, CDR2 LQKENI. This CDR3 is 12 amino acids long. Between the trimmed V and J ends, which lost 5 bases and 6 bases, there was a span of 11 bases. The CDR3, as DNA: TGTGCCAGCTCAAGGGCTAACATCGAGCAGTACTTC. Translated, it gives CASSRANIEQYF.

This clonotype rates as medium-sized. The genes are TRBV29-1 and TRBJ1-1; D is undetermined. Trimming removed 5 bases from V and 0 bases from J, with 7 bases in between. The CDR3 runs to 12 residues. The V gene's germline CDR1 is SQVTM and CDR2 ANQGSEA. This CDR3 is CSVWSLNTEAFF. For the CDR3, the DNA is TGCAGCGTTTGGTCTCTGAACACTGAAGCTTTCTTT.

By proportion, this clonotype is medium-sized (0.01 to 0.1%). This sequence joins TRBV10-3 and TRBJ1-1; D not certain. Germline V gene data show CDR1 as ENHRY and CDR2 as SYGVKD. Trimming cost V 0 bases and J 1 base, with 6 bases left between them. This CDR3 region has 14 residues. CDR3 in amino acids: CAISESGENTEAFF. The CDR3 DNA follows: TGTGCCATCAGTGAGTCTGGGGAGAACACTGAAGCTTTCTTT.

Concerning this clonotype itself: This may be a read error, as it is one base from a much larger clone. This CDR3 fails to terminate in the conserved phenylalanine or tryptophan, so it likely reflects a read error. The chain joins TRBV27 to TRBJ2-1, with a weak D call TRBD2 (5 bases). V lost 2 bases and J lost 7, with 9 bases in between. Germline CDR1 MNHEY, CDR2 SMNVEV (reference sequence). The CDR3 is 13 amino acids. The CDR3: CASSLSSVNEQFL. The CDR3 DNA reads as TGTGCCAGCAGTTTAAGTAGCGTAAATGAGCAGTTCCTC.

The V and J genes are TRBV19 and TRBJ1-1; possibly TRBD1 for D (5 bases). Trimming shortened V by 4 bases and J by 8 bases, and 11 bases separated the two germline ends. This CDR3 comprises 12 residues. Germline V gene lookup returns CDR1 LNHDA and CDR2 SQIVND (reference sequence). This CDR3 reads CASSTGALEAFF. In DNA, the CDR3 is TGTGCCAGTAGTACCGGGGCGCTAGAAGCTTTCTTT.

This clonotype was observed a handful of times. V usage is TRBV19 and J usage is TRBJ1-3; TRBD1 is a possible D gene (6 bases). Germline loops: CDR1 LNHDA, CDR2 SQIVND (reference sequence). With 5 bases removed from V and 0 bases from J, the gap between germline ends came to 14 bases. CDR3 length: 16 residues. The CDR3 DNA reads as TGTGCCAGTAGTCCCGGACAGTTAAACTCTGGAAACACCATATATTTT. Residues: CASSPGQLNSGNTIYF.

The V gene is TRBV12-5, the J gene TRBJ2-1; D is uncertain. Germline assignment: CDR1 LGHNT and CDR2 FRNRAP. The CDR3 is 16 residues long. The germline V and J ends were trimmed by 5 bases and 6 bases, with 20 bases remaining between them. As DNA, the CDR3 is TGTGCTAGTGGTCCCCTCCTCACCGGGCGACTCAATGAGCAGTTCTTC. Amino acid sequence: CASGPLLTGRLNEQFF.

The sample holds many counts of this clonotype. V is TRBV10-3 and J is TRBJ1-1, with D possibly matching TRBD1 (6 bases). V was clipped by 6 bases and J by 0 bases, with 14 bases between them. Per germline, CDR1 ENHRY and CDR2 SYGVKD. The CDR3 contains 15 residues. CDR3 region: CAISSRTDLNTEAFF. CDR3 coding DNA: TGTGCCATCAGCTCCCGGACAGATTTGAACACTGAAGCTTTCTTT.

This clonotype showed up many times. The rearrangement links TRBV7-9 to TRBJ1-6; D call uncertain. Germline V gene lookup returns CDR1 SEHNR and CDR2 FQNEAQ (reference sequence). The V end lost 5 bases, the J end lost 10 bases, and 15 bases lay between the germline ends. The CDR3 spans 14 residues. CDR3 coding DNA: TGTGCCAGCAGCCCCCGGCAGGCGATCTCACCCCTCCACTTT. It codes for CASSPRQAISPLHF.

This clonotype was recorded at least ten times. This chain joins TRBV6-5 and TRBJ2-1; 14 bases are shared with TRBD2. V dropped 1 base and J dropped 9; count of bases not matched to a gene: 5. The CDR3 is 16 residues long. Germline V CDR1 and CDR2: MNHEY, SVGAGI. CDR3 residues: CASSYLTSGGAGEQFF. CDR3 in DNA: TGTGCCAGCAGTTACTTGACTAGCGGGGGGGCTGGTGAGCAGTTCTTC.

The rearrangement links TRBV7-9 to TRBJ1-4, with TRBD1 matching over 12 bases. This CDR3 is 18 amino acids long. Germline-derived CDR1 and CDR2 are SEHNR and FQNEAQ (reference sequence). The V gene end was trimmed by 5 bases and the J gene end by 0 bases; junction bases not matched to a gene: 7. CDR3 in DNA: TGTGCCAGCAGCCCCGGGACAGGGGGCCCGGCAACTAATGAAAAACTGTTTTTT. Translation: CASSPGTGGPATNEKLFF.

Many counts were recorded for this clonotype. The V call is TRBV27, the J call TRBJ1-1, with unresolved D. V lost 8 bases, J lost 6 bases, and 10 bases lay in between. CDR1 is MNHEY and CDR2 is SMNVEV in the germline V gene (reference sequence). This CDR3 spans 11 amino acids. Written as DNA, the CDR3 is TGTGCCAGCTCCGACGGGGCTGAAGCTTTCTTT. This encodes CASSDGAEAFF.

The genes are TRBV12-3 or TRBV12-4 and TRBJ1-4; the D is unclear. Between the trimmed V and J ends, which lost 3 bases and 0 bases, there was a span of 5 bases. This CDR3 region has 14 residues. CDR3 sequence: CASSFGSTNEKLFF. For the CDR3, the DNA is TGTGCCAGCAGTTTTGGGTCAACTAATGAAAAACTGTTTTTT.

This clonotype was counted at least ten times. The rearrangement uses TRBV7-2 and TRBJ2-1, with D tentatively TRBD2 (6 bases). Germline-derived CDR1 and CDR2 are SGHTA and FQGNSA. V gave up 3 bases and J gave up 8 bases, with 8 bases separating them. This CDR3 region has 12 residues. CDR3 sequence reads: CASSFSGHEQFF. Written as DNA, the CDR3 is TGTGCCAGCAGCTTTAGCGGACATGAGCAGTTCTTC.

This clonotype is medium-sized. V usage is TRBV27 and J usage is TRBJ1-1, with no clear D. The V gene lost 0 bases and the J gene lost 4 bases, with 6 bases spanning the gap. The germline gives CDR1 MNHEY, CDR2 SMNVEV (reference sequence). CDR3 length equals 13 residues. The CDR3 reads CASSLSTGTEAFF. CDR3 nucleotides: TGTGCCAGCAGTTTATCTACCGGCACTGAAGCTTTCTTT.